Detailed here is one TCR beta chain. This entry comes from a study of blood T cell repertoires in COVID-19. Study summary: Samples representing acute and convalescent COVID-19 were sourced from the United States, Italy and Spain.

The ends lost 3 bases at V and 3 bases at J; junction bases unmatched: 6. The germline CDR1 and CDR2 sequences are GTSNPN and SVGIG (reference sequence). This CDR3 spans 16 amino acids. TCRdb keeps only in-frame clones here, not all; method: immunoSEQ multiplex PCR. There are about 140,000 clones in the sample; roughly 80% occur only once, and approximately 4.6% lies in the top ten. This rearrangement joins TRBV30 to TRBJ1-6, with 9 bases fitting TRBD1. This sequence was found in a human donor in a cohort sampled during active COVID-19. Sequenced sample: peripheral blood. For the CDR3, the DNA is TGTGCCTGGAGCCCGGGACAGGGAGTCTATAATTCACCCCTCCACTTT. It encodes CAWSPGQGVYNSPLHF.